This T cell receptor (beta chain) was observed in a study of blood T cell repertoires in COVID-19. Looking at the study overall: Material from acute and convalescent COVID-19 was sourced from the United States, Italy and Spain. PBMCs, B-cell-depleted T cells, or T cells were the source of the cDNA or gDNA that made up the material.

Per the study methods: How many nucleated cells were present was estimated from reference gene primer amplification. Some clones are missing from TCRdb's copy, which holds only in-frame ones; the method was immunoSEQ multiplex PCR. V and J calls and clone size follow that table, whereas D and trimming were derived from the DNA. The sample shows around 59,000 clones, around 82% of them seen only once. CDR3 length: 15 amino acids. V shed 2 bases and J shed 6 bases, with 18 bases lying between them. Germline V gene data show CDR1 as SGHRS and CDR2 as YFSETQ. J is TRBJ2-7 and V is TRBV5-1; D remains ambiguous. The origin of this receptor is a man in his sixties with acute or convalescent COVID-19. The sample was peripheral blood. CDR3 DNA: TGCGCCAGCAGCTTCGGGTCTTCGGTCCTACCCGAGCAGTACTTC. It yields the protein CASSFGSSVLPEQYF.